The clone carrying this TCR beta chain was seen a handful of times. The data are from a study of patients and donors after allogeneic stem cell transplantation. CDR3 length: 15 residues. Looked up from germline, CDR1 is SGHRS and CDR2 is YFSETQ. V lost 0 bases, J lost 7 bases, and 13 bases lay in between. TCRdb fed the RT-PCR reads into MiXCR, producing one record per CDR3 protein. This sample yields tens of thousands of distinct CDR3 sequences, of which around 49% are seen a single time; roughly three fifths belongs to the top ten. The J gene is TRBJ1-4, the V gene TRBV5-1; maybe TRBD1 (5 bases). The clonotype comes from a human donor who was either an allogeneic HSCT recipient or a stem cell or donor lymphocyte infusion donor (not recorded which). It is not recorded whose cells these are; they may come from a transplant donor. Sequencing input: blood, either unsorted or a sorted T cell fraction (not recorded which). CDR3 loop: CASSLAEGQIEKLFF. The CDR3 bases are TGCGCCAGCAGCTTGGCCGAGGGGCAGATTGAAAAACTGTTTTTT.